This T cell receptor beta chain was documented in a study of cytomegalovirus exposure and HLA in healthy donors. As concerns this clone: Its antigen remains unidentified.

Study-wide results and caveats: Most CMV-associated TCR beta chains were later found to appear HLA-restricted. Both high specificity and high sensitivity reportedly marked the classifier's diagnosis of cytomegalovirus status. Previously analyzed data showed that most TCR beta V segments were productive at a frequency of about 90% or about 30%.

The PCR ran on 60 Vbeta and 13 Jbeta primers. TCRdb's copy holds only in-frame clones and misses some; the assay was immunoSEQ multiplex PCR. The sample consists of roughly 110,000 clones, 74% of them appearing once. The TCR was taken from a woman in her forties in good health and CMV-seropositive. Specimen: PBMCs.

As DNA, the CDR3 is TGTGCCAGCAGCCCGACAAAAGCAAGCTATGGCTACACCTTC. Translation: CASSPTKASYGYTF. This chain connects TRBV27 to TRBJ1-2; D not resolved. Germline V CDR1 and CDR2: MNHEY, SMNVEV (reference sequence). Trimming left V 6 bases short and J 4 bases short, with 15 bases between. This CDR3 is built from 14 residues.